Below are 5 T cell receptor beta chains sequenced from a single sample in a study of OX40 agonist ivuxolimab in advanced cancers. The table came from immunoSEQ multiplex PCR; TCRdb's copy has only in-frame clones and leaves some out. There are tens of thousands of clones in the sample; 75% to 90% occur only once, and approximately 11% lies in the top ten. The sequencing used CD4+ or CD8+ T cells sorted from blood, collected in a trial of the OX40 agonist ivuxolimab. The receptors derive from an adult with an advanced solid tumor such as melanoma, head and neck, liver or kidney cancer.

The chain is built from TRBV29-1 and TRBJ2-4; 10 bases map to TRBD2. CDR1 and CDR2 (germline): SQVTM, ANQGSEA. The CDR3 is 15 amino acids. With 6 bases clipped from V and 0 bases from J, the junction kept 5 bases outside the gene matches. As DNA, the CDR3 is TGCAGCGTGCTAGCGGGAGAAGTAGCCAAAAACATTCAGTACTTC. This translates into CSVLAGEVAKNIQYF.

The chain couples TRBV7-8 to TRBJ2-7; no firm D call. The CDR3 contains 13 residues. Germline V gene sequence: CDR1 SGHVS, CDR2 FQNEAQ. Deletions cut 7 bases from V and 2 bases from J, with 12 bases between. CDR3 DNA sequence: TGTGCCAGCACCCTAGGGCCAGCCTACGAGCAGTACTTC. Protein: CASTLGPAYEQYF.

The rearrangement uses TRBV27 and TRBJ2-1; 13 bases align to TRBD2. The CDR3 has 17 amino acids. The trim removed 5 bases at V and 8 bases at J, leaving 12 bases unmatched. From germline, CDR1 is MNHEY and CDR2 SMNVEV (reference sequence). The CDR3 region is CASSVVRTSGSWDEQFF. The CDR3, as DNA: TGTGCCAGCAGTGTAGTACGGACTAGCGGGAGTTGGGATGAGCAGTTCTTC.

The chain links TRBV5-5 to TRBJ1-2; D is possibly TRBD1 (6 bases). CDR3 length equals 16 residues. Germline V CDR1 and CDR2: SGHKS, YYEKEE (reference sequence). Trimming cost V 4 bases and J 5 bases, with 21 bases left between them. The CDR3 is CASSPPLPGADYGYTF. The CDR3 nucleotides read TGTGCCAGCAGCCCCCCCCTGCCGGGGGCGGATTATGGCTACACCTTC.

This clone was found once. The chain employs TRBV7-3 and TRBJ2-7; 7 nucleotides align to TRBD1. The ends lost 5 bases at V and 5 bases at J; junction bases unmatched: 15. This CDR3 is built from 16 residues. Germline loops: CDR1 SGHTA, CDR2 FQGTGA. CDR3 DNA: TGTGCCAGCAGCACACACCGGGACAGTCCTTCCCACGAGCAGTACTTC. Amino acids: CASSTHRDSPSHEQYF. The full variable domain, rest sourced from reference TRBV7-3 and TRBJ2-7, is GAGVSQTPSNKVTEKGKYVELRCDPISGHTALYWYRQSLGQGPEFLIYFQGTGAADDSGLPNDRFFAVRPEGSVSTLKIQRTERGDSAVYLCASSTHRDSPSHEQYFGPGTRLTVT.